This entry lists 4 T cell receptor beta chains sequenced from one sample in a study of persistence of HIV-infected CD4 T cells. This was the immunoSEQ version 4 assay in survey mode. Libraries were prepared by immunoSEQ multiplex PCR; TCRdb keeps only in-frame clonotypes and omits some of them. The sample consists of tens of thousands of clones, roughly three quarters of them appearing once. Lysates of CMV-infected fibroblasts at 9.5 to 10 ug/mL stimulated these cells. Sorted nonresponding memory CD4+ T cells were CD40L-negative, CD69-negative, CD45RO-high. Antigens for these TCRs are unknown. The source was CD4+ T cells sorted from PBMCs after roughly 18-hour stimulation, collected from a patient who received antiretroviral therapy. These receptors came from an adult woman with HIV who was CMV-seropositive.

This clone appeared a few times. The chain links TRBV19 to TRBJ1-5, with D hard to call. Trimming took 5 bases from V and 4 from J, leaving 12 bases between them. Germline V gene lookup returns CDR1 LNHDA and CDR2 SQIVND (reference sequence). The CDR3 length is 14 residues. CDR3 region: CASSETGGNQPQHF. The DNA of the CDR3 is TGTGCCAGTAGTGAAACTGGTGGGAATCAGCCCCAGCATTTT. The complete variable domain, with remaining parts taken from reference TRBV19 and TRBJ1-5, reads DGGITQSPKYLFRKEGQNVTLSCEQNLNHDAMYWYRQDPGQGLRLIYYSQIVNDFQKGDIAEGYSVSREKKESFPLTVTSAQKNPTAFYLCASSETGGNQPQHFGDGTRLSIL.

This rearrangement joins TRBV15 to TRBJ2-6; D is tentatively TRBD1 or TRBD2 (5 bases each). CDR1 and CDR2 (germline): LNHNV, YYDKDF (reference sequence). With 5 bases removed from V and 3 bases from J, the gap between germline ends came to 14 bases. This CDR3 region has 16 residues. The CDR3 protein is CATSPILGRGANVLTF. Here the CDR3 DNA reads TGTGCCACCAGCCCCATTTTGGGACGTGGGGCCAACGTCCTGACTTTC.

The chain links TRBV30 to TRBJ2-2; maybe TRBD1 (5 bases). The germline V gene has CDR1 GTSNPN and CDR2 SVGIG (reference sequence). CDR3 length: 15 residues. Deletions cut 4 bases from V and 2 bases from J, with 14 bases between. CDR3 nucleotide sequence: TGTGCCTGGAATAGGGCCAGGGCAAACACCGGGGAGCTGTTTTTT. Amino acid sequence: CAWNRARANTGELFF.

The chain joins TRBV7-9 to TRBJ1-2; D ambiguous. Germline loops: CDR1 SEHNR, CDR2 FQNEAQ (reference sequence). The CDR3 sequence is 13 residues long. V lost 1 base and J lost 5, with 8 bases in between. CDR3 residues: CASSLGQNYGYTF. For the CDR3, the DNA is TGTGCCAGCAGCTTAGGGCAGAATTATGGCTACACCTTC. Variable domain in full (rest from reference TRBV7-9 and TRBJ1-2): DTGVSQNPRHKITKRGQNVTFRCDPISEHNRLYWYRQTLGQGPEFLTYFQNEAQLEKSRLLSDRFSAERPKGSFSTLEIQRTEQGDSAMYLCASSLGQNYGYTFGSGTRLTVV.